Sequencing of this TCR beta chain was carried out in a study of blood T cell repertoires in COVID-19. Study overall: Donors in the United States, Italy and Spain gave samples during acute or convalescent COVID-19. Sample material is recorded as cDNA or gDNA derived from T cells, B-cell-depleted T cells, or PBMCs.

As handled by the study authors: Amplification from reference gene primers served as the basis for estimated nucleated cell counts. Assay: immunoSEQ multiplex PCR; the TCRdb copy retains only in-frame clones and omits some. V, J and clone size are taken as reported in that table, and D and trimming were inferred from the DNA itself. The data show hundreds of thousands of clones, with around 89% seen just once and around 1.7% held by the top ten. V dropped 3 bases and J dropped 4 bases, with 10 bases sitting between them. Germline CDR1 reads MNHEY; CDR2 reads SVGAGI. CDR3 length: 13 amino acids. Sequencing was done on a sample of PBMCs or T cells enriched from blood (not recorded which). The sequence derives from a young woman with acute COVID-19. The J gene is TRBJ2-7, the V gene TRBV6-5; D might be TRBD2 (6 bases). The CDR3 DNA sequence: TGTGCCAGCAGTTATCGTGCGGGATACGAGCAGTACTTC. As protein: CASSYRAGYEQYF.